This T cell receptor beta chain was retrieved from a study of OX40 agonist ivuxolimab in advanced cancers. Study as a whole: Ivuxolimab was delivered to patients intravenously every 2 weeks at doses spanning 0.01 to 10 mg/kg. Patients treated during dose escalation were battling hepatocellular carcinoma, melanoma, renal cell or head and neck cancer.

This clone was found once. Antigen specificity is unknown. The repertoire was sequenced with immunoSEQ multiplex PCR; TCRdb's copy has only in-frame clones and lacks some. The sample has tens of thousands of clones, approximately 85% seen once. The study, taken as a whole, reports: On average, CD8+ T cells had more expanded clones than CD4+.

The receptor was isolated from an adult with an advanced solid tumor such as melanoma, head and neck, liver or kidney cancer. The sequences come from CD4+ or CD8+ T cells sorted from blood, collected in a trial of the OX40 agonist ivuxolimab.

For the CDR3, the DNA is TGTGCCAGCAGTTACAGGGGGCGGGATTCACCCCTCCACTTT. Translation gives CASSYRGRDSPLHF. J is TRBJ1-6 and V is TRBV6-5; TRBD1 matches at 7 bases. CDR1 and CDR2 from the germline V gene are MNHEY and SVGAGI. This CDR3 contains 14 residues. The J segment lost 8 bases and the V segment lost 2 bases, leaving 3 bases of the junction unmatched.